The clone carrying this T cell receptor (beta chain) occurred many times. The antigen remains unidentified. The data stem from a study of T-cell reconstitution after alpha-beta-depleted transplantation in children. Regarding the study as a whole: It was surviving recipient T cells and thymic progenitors that gave some patients high TCRbeta diversity at day 60. One year post-transplant, T-cell counts and diversity were largely derived from T cells produced anew. After transplant, at about two months, alpha-beta T cells were reportedly derived from several hundred expanded graft clones.

Preparation of the TCRbeta library was carried out with unique molecular identifiers. Each CDR3 protein is one row after TCRdb ran MiXCR on the PCR reads. The sample lists tens of thousands of distinct CDR3 sequences, around 9.2% seen once, with roughly 29% in the top ten. This receptor was identified in a male patient under 10 years old who had a stem cell transplant for chronic granulomatous disease, so the T cells may come from the graft donor. Sample: PBMCs, mostly from graft donor cells, taken 60 days after TCRalphabeta/CD19-depleted stem cell transplant.

CDR3 loop: CASSQDPGPYEQYF. The CDR3 DNA follows: TGCGCCAGCAGCCAAGATCCAGGTCCGTACGAGCAGTACTTC. V is TRBV4-1 and J is TRBJ2-7; D remains unclear. The germline V gene encodes CDR1 MGHRA and CDR2 YSYEKL. The CDR3 totals 14 residues. V lost 0 bases to trimming and J lost 4 bases, with 10 bases between them.